This entry lists 30 T cell receptor beta chains sequenced from one sample in a study of T cell responses to AZD1222 COVID-19 vaccine. Profiled with immunoSEQ multiplex PCR; TCRdb holds only in-frame clones, not every one. The sample has about 140,000 clones; 89% are singletons. The sample was peripheral blood, taken on day 0 of AZD1222 vaccination. Receptors were obtained from an adult in good health.

The genes are TRBV19 and TRBJ2-4; 8 nucleotides match TRBD2. V dropped 0 bases and J dropped 7; count of bases not matched to a gene: 11. The CDR3 totals 17 residues. The germline gives CDR1 LNHDA, CDR2 SQIVND (reference sequence). Here the CDR3 reads CASSIDIAGRGGNIQYF. DNA for the CDR3: TGTGCCAGTAGTATAGATATAGCGGGGCGGGGAGGGAACATTCAGTACTTC.

This clone was seen a single time. The chain links TRBV11-3 to TRBJ2-1; 15 bases fit TRBD2. The germline gives CDR1 SGHNT, CDR2 YENEEA. The CDR3 runs to 16 residues. After removal of 3 bases from V and 4 bases from J, the junction contained 1 base not matched to a gene. The CDR3 loop is CASSFGLAGGYNEQFF. DNA of the CDR3: TGTGCCAGCAGCTTCGGACTAGCGGGGGGGTACAATGAGCAGTTCTTC. The full variable domain, in which reference TRBV11-3 and TRBJ2-1 provide the parts outside the CDR3, is EAGVVQSPRYKIIEKKQPVAFWCNPISGHNTLYWYLQNLGQGPELLIRYENEEAVDDSQLPKDRFSAERLKGVDSTLKIQPAELGDSAVYLCASSFGLAGGYNEQFFGPGTRLTVL.

This chain links TRBV12-5 with TRBJ2-7; perhaps TRBD1 as D (6 bases). Trimming left V 0 bases short and J 2 bases short, with 14 bases between. This CDR3 is built from 16 residues. Germline V gene lookup returns CDR1 LGHNT and CDR2 FRNRAP. The CDR3: CASGLVVVAGAYEQYF. As DNA, the CDR3 is TGTGCTAGTGGTTTGGTAGTTGTGGCAGGGGCCTACGAGCAGTACTTC.

The rearrangement uses TRBV13 and TRBJ2-3; 10 bases map to TRBD2. V lost 3 bases, J lost 0 bases, and 6 bases stayed unmatched. This CDR3 contains 17 residues. Germline V gives CDR1 PRHDT, CDR2 FYEKMQ (reference sequence). The CDR3 region has the DNA TGTGCCAGCAGCTTGGGGACTAGCGCGGGGAGCACAGATACGCAGTATTTT. Residues: CASSLGTSAGSTDTQYF.

The rearrangement uses TRBV27 and TRBJ2-7, with D hard to call. Germline values: CDR1 MNHEY, CDR2 SMNVEV (reference sequence). V was trimmed by 5 bases and J by 3 bases, leaving 11 bases between them. The CDR3 is 13 residues long. The CDR3 DNA is TGTGCCAGCAGTCCAGGACGGATCTACGAGCAGTACTTC. Translating it yields CASSPGRIYEQYF.

The V and J genes are TRBV18 and TRBJ1-1; D is undetermined. CDR1 is KGHSH and CDR2 is LQKENI in the germline V gene. The CDR3 has 13 amino acids. The V end lost 5 bases, the J end lost 0 bases, and 7 bases lay between the germline ends. The CDR3 is CASSFGMNTEAFF. The CDR3 nucleotides are TGTGCCAGCTCATTTGGGATGAACACTGAAGCTTTCTTT. The whole variable domain, remainder taken from reference TRBV18 and TRBJ1-1, is NAGVMQNPRHLVRRRGQEARLRCSPMKGHSHVYWYRQLPEEGLKFMVYLQKENIIDESGMPKERFSAEFPKEGPSILRIQQVVRGDSAAYFCASSFGMNTEAFFGQGTRLTVV.

This chain uses TRBV11-2 with TRBJ2-1; 8 nucleotides line up with TRBD2. With 0 bases clipped from V and 7 bases from J, the junction kept 17 bases outside the gene matches. CDR3 length equals 19 residues. From germline, CDR1 is SGHAT and CDR2 FQNNGV. The CDR3 here is CASSLDKVGRGSWENEQFF. CDR3 bases: TGTGCCAGCAGCTTAGATAAGGTCGGGAGGGGTTCGTGGGAGAATGAGCAGTTCTTC.

The chain employs TRBV7-2 and TRBJ2-5; 9 bases are shared with TRBD2. V lost 4 bases and J lost 5; bases outside the gene matches: 5. The CDR3 has 14 residues. CDR1 is SGHTA, CDR2 FQGNSA, per germline. The CDR3 is CASSYRAGGETQYF. The DNA of the CDR3 is TGTGCCAGCAGCTATCGAGCGGGGGGCGAGACCCAGTACTTC.

J is TRBJ2-7 and V is TRBV28; 7 nucleotides agree with TRBD2. The CDR3 consists of 13 residues. Per germline, CDR1 MDHEN and CDR2 SYDVKM. Trimming cost V 7 bases and J 3 bases; bases outside gene matches: 6. Written as DNA, the CDR3 is TGTGCCAGCATGGTAGCGGGCCGCTACGAGCAGTACTTC. It yields the protein CASMVAGRYEQYF. The whole variable domain, filled in from reference TRBV28 and TRBJ2-7, reads DVKVTQSSRYLVKRTGEKVFLECVQDMDHENMFWYRQDPGLGLRLIYFSYDVKMKEKGDIPEGYSVSREKKERFSLILESASTNQTSMYLCASMVAGRYEQYFGPGTRLTVT.

The V and J genes are TRBV28 and TRBJ1-6; a possible D gene is TRBD1 (6 bases). The V end was cut by 6 bases, the J end by 7 bases, with 22 bases between. The CDR3 length is 17 residues. CDR1 and CDR2 (germline): MDHEN, SYDVKM. The CDR3 DNA reads as TGTGCCAGCAGCTCCGGGACAACCTCCACACGGAATTCACCCCTCCACTTT. Translating gives CASSSGTTSTRNSPLHF.

The chain couples TRBV7-5 to TRBJ1-4. TRBV7-5 is a documented pseudogene. The CDR3 is made up of 14 amino acids. The CDR3 DNA follows: TGTGCCAGAAGCTTGGGGATAGGAGATGAAAAACTGTTTTTT. It yields the protein CARSLGIGDEKLFF.

The chain uses TRBV7-6 and TRBJ2-7, with 8 bases matching TRBD2. CDR1 and CDR2 (germline): SGHVS, FNYEAQ. This CDR3 region has 17 residues. The trim removed 0 bases at V and 1 base at J, leaving 8 bases unmatched. The CDR3 is CASSLAGGAGMSYEQYF. The CDR3 nucleotides are TGTGCCAGCAGCTTAGCCGGGGGGGCAGGGATGTCCTACGAGCAGTACTTC.

The chain joins TRBV6-5 to TRBJ1-2; D is perhaps TRBD1 (6 bases). This CDR3 is 14 amino acids long. From germline, CDR1 is MNHEY and CDR2 SVGAGI. The ends were cut back, 8 bases at V and 3 bases at J, with 16 bases in the middle. Here the CDR3 reads CASLNGGRDYGYTF. The CDR3 DNA reads as TGTGCCAGCCTAAACGGGGGGCGCGACTATGGCTACACCTTC.

This chain joins TRBV2 and TRBJ2-7; 8 bases match TRBD1. The CDR3 is 12 amino acids. Germline values: CDR1 SNHLY, CDR2 FYNNEI. V dropped 8 bases and J dropped 5; count of bases not matched to a gene: 5. This chain's CDR3 is CASYSGGDEQYF. CDR3 DNA: TGTGCCAGCTATTCAGGGGGCGACGAGCAGTACTTC.

A remark on this clone: One end of the junction varies from germline; a read error may be responsible. The genes are TRBV12-3 or TRBV12-4 and TRBJ1-2, with D tentatively TRBD1 (6 bases). CDR3 length: 13 amino acids. The CDR3, as DNA: TGTGCCAGCAGTTTGCGTCCTATCCGGGACATCCAGTTC. Protein sequence: CASSLRPIRDIQF.

The chain recombines TRBV4-1 with TRBJ2-5; 7 nucleotides line up with TRBD2. Trimming removed 6 bases from V and 5 bases from J; junction bases left unmatched: 6. Germline V lookup: CDR1 MGHRA, CDR2 YSYEKL. The CDR3 is made up of 13 amino acids. The chain's CDR3 is CASSRTRTETQYF. Written as DNA, the CDR3 is TGCGCCAGCAGTAGGACTAGAACGGAGACCCAGTACTTC.

The chain links TRBV2 to TRBJ2-1, with unresolved D. CDR1 and CDR2 (germline): SNHLY, FYNNEI. This CDR3 is 13 amino acids long. This CDR3 reads CAMSENSYNEQFF. CDR3 DNA sequence: TGTGCTATGTCGGAAAACTCCTACAATGAGCAGTTCTTC. Variable domain in full (rest from reference TRBV2 and TRBJ2-1): EPEVTQTPSHQVTQMGQEVILRCVPISNHLYFYWYRQILGQKVEFLVSFYNNEISEKSEIFDDQFSVERPDGSNFTLKIRSTKLEDSAMYFCAMSENSYNEQFFGPGTRLTVL.

This chain links TRBV28 with TRBJ1-5; D ambiguous. V was shortened by 8 bases and J by 5 bases, with 16 bases between the two germline ends. Looked up from germline, CDR1 is MDHEN and CDR2 is SYDVKM. The CDR3 is 14 amino acids. CDR3 DNA sequence: TGTGCCAGCTTCAGAATGGGATCGCATCAGCCCCAGCATTTT. This encodes CASFRMGSHQPQHF. The whole variable domain, filled in from reference TRBV28 and TRBJ1-5, reads DVKVTQSSRYLVKRTGEKVFLECVQDMDHENMFWYRQDPGLGLRLIYFSYDVKMKEKGDIPEGYSVSREKKERFSLILESASTNQTSMYLCASFRMGSHQPQHFGDGTRLSIL.

CDR3 bases: TGTGCCAGCAGGGGGGAGGCGGGTCAGCCCCAGCATTTT. It is translated as CASRGEAGQPQHF. V gene TRBV21-1 combines with J gene TRBJ1-5. TRBV21-1 is a pseudogene. The CDR3 contains 13 residues.

The chain carries TRBV27 and TRBJ2-7; TRBD1 or TRBD2 may be the D gene (5 bases each). Germline assignment: CDR1 MNHEY and CDR2 SMNVEV (reference sequence). The V end lost 6 bases, the J end lost 0 bases, and 12 bases lay between the germline ends. CDR3 length: 14 amino acids. The CDR3 DNA is TGTGCCAGCAGCCCGGGACGCCGCTCCTACGAGCAGTACTTC. Its protein is CASSPGRRSYEQYF.

This chain uses TRBV27 with TRBJ1-2, with TRBD1 identical over 9 bases. Germline V gene lookup returns CDR1 MNHEY and CDR2 SMNVEV (reference sequence). Unmatched junction bases numbered 11, after V lost 4 bases and J lost 8 bases. The CDR3 has 15 amino acids. CDR3 loop: CASSYRWTGEGGYTF. The DNA of the CDR3 is TGTGCCAGCAGTTACCGTTGGACAGGGGAGGGAGGCTACACCTTC.

The genes are TRBV7-3 and TRBJ1-1; D is ambiguous. The V gene lost 6 bases and the J gene lost 2 bases, with 13 bases spanning the gap. Germline assignment: CDR1 SGHTA and CDR2 FQGTGA. The CDR3 runs 14 residues. The CDR3 bases are TGTGCCAGCAGTGTAAGGGCAGATAACACTGAAGCTTTCTTT. It yields the protein CASSVRADNTEAFF.

The chain carries TRBV19 and TRBJ2-1; D call uncertain. The germline V gene encodes CDR1 LNHDA and CDR2 SQIVND (reference sequence). The CDR3 spans 15 residues. V lost 6 bases and J lost 3, with 15 bases in between. DNA for the CDR3: TGTGCCAGTAGAGGCGCGGATCTACGCTACAATGAGCAGTTCTTC. It yields the protein CASRGADLRYNEQFF.

The chain joins TRBV6-5 to TRBJ1-1; 7 bases are a match to TRBD1. CDR3 length: 13 amino acids. The J segment lost 0 bases and the V segment lost 7 bases, leaving 2 bases of the junction unmatched. Germline values: CDR1 MNHEY, CDR2 SVGAGI. The CDR3 sequence is CASKGALNTEAFF. The CDR3, as DNA: TGTGCCAGCAAGGGGGCTCTGAACACTGAAGCTTTCTTT.

V gene TRBV5-8 combines with J gene TRBJ1-2, with 8 bases identical to TRBD1. This CDR3 has 14 amino acids. Germline V gives CDR1 SGHTS, CDR2 YDEGEE. The V gene end was trimmed by 4 bases and the J gene end by 4 bases; junction bases not matched to a gene: 6. CDR3 in amino acids: CASSAFDRGYGYTF. The CDR3 DNA reads TGTGCCAGCAGCGCCTTTGACAGGGGCTATGGCTACACCTTC.

This CDR3 reads CASSLAGRSSGNTIYF. As DNA, the CDR3 is TGCGCCAGCAGCTTGGCTGGCCGTAGCTCTGGAAACACCATATATTTT. The chain recombines TRBV5-1 with TRBJ1-3; no firm D call. Germline lookup yields CDR1 SGHRS and CDR2 YFSETQ. V was cut by 0 bases and J by 0 bases, with 10 bases left in between. The CDR3 length is 16 residues.

The chain has TRBV12-3 or TRBV12-4 and TRBJ1-2; D is uncertain. CDR3 length equals 13 residues. V lost 6 bases to trimming and J lost 2 bases, with 10 bases between them. In nucleotides, the CDR3 is TGTGCCAGCAGAATGACGGGGAACTATGGCTACACCTTC. As protein: CASRMTGNYGYTF.

The gene calls are TRBV6-5 and TRBJ2-1, with D perhaps TRBD1 or TRBD2 (5 bases each). In germline, CDR1 is MNHEY, CDR2 SVGAGI. The V and J ends lost 0 bases and 4 bases respectively, with 10 bases between them. The CDR3 extends over 15 amino acids. This CDR3 reads CASSYSQRTYNEQFF. CDR3 coding DNA: TGTGCCAGCAGTTACTCGCAGCGGACATACAATGAGCAGTTCTTC.

The V and J genes are TRBV7-2 and TRBJ1-4; D uncertain. Looked up from germline, CDR1 is SGHTA and CDR2 is FQGNSA. The CDR3 spans 16 residues. V lost 5 bases to trimming and J lost 0 bases, with 13 bases between them. CDR3 region: CASSQGRWATNEKLFF. DNA of the CDR3: TGTGCCAGCAGCCAAGGGCGCTGGGCAACTAATGAAAAACTGTTTTTT.

This chain joins TRBV3-1 (or the pseudogene TRBV3-2) and TRBJ1-2; unclear D gene. Trimming removed 1 base from V and 1 base from J, with 10 bases in between. Germline CDR1 and CDR2: LGHDT and YNNKEL (reference sequence). CDR3 length equals 15 residues. The CDR3 here is CASSQVSDGNYGYTF. The CDR3 DNA follows: TGTGCCAGCAGCCAAGTATCGGACGGTAACTATGGCTACACCTTC.